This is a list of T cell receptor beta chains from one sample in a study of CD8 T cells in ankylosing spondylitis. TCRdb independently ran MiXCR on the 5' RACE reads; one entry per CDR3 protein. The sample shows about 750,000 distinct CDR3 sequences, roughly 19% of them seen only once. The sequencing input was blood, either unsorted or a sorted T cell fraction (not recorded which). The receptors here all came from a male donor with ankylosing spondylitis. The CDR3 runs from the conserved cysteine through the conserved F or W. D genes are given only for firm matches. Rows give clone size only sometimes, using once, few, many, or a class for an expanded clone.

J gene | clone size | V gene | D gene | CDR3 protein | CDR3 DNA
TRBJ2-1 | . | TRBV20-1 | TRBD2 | CSSRGATLAGGYNEQFF | TGCAGTTCCAGGGGGGCTACGCTAGCGGGAGGGTACAATGAGCAGTTCTTC
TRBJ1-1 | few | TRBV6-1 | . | CASSARWNTEAFF | TGTGCCAGCAGTGCCAGGTGGAACACTGAAGCTTTCTTT
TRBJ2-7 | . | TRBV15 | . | CATSTGTTSSYEQYF | TGTGCCACCAGCACCGGGACCACGAGCTCCTACGAGCAGTACTTC
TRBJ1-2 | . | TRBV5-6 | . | CASSFPSF | TGTGCCAGCAGTTTTCCATCCTTC
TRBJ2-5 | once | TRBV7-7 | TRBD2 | CASSDWTSQETQYF | TGTGCCAGCAGCGACTGGACTAGCCAAGAGACCCAGTACTTC
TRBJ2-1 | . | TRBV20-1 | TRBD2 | CSAGAPSGIRHEQFF | TGCAGTGCTGGAGCCCCTAGCGGGATTAGACATGAGCAGTTCTTC
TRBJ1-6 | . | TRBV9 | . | CASSAPGGRNNSPLHF | TGTGCCAGCAGCGCCCCCGGCGGCAGGAATAATTCACCCCTCCACTTT
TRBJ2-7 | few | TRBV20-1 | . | CSARQRGGAAYEQYF | TGCAGTGCTAGGCAGCGAGGGGGGGCGGCCTACGAGCAGTACTTC
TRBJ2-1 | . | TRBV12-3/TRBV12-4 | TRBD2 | CASNPSGRAGNEQFF | TGTGCCAGCAATCCGAGCGGGAGGGCCGGAAATGAGCAGTTCTTC
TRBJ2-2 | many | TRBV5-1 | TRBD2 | CASSWGTSGTGELFF | TGCGCCAGCAGCTGGGGGACTAGCGGGACCGGGGAGCTGTTTTTT
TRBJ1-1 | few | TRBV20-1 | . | CSAGGTDRMNTEAFF | TGCAGTGCCGGTGGTACAGACAGAATGAACACTGAAGCTTTCTTT
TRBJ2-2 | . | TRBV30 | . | CAWSVRVTGELFF | TGTGCCTGGAGTGTACGGGTTACCGGGGAGCTGTTTTTT
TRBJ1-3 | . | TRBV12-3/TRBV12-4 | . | CASSIQGFGNTIYF | TGTGCCAGCAGTATACAGGGATTCGGAAACACCATATATTTT
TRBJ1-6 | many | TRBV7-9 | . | CASTAGAYNSPLHF | TGTGCCAGCACCGCGGGAGCCTATAATTCACCCCTCCACTTT
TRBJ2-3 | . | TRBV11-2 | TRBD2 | CASSFISGVTDTQYF | TGTGCCAGCAGCTTCATTAGCGGGGTCACAGATACGCAGTATTTT
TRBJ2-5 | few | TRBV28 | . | CASSQDRIQETQYF | TGTGCCAGCAGCCAAGACAGGATCCAAGAGACCCAGTACTTC
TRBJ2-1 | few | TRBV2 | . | CASNTRQGKSSYNEQFF | TGTGCCAGCAATACCCGTCAGGGAAAGAGCTCCTACAATGAGCAGTTCTTC
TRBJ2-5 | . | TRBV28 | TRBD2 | CASNWGSGGETQYF | TGTGCCAGCAATTGGGGAAGCGGGGGGGAGACCCAGTACTTC
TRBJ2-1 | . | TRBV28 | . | CASTNQGSYNEQFF | TGTGCCAGTACAAACCAGGGCTCCTACAATGAGCAGTTCTTC
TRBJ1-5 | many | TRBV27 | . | CASRDLYSNQPQHF | TGTGCCAGCAGGGACCTCTATAGCAATCAGCCCCAGCATTTT
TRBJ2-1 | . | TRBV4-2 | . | CASSQAPSGDEQFF | TGTGCCAGCAGCCAAGCCCCCTCAGGCGATGAGCAGTTCTTC
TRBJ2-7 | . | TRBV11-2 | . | CASSRRTYEQYF | TGTGCCAGCAGCCGGCGAACCTACGAGCAGTACTTC
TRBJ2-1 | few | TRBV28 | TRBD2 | CASSWTSGRVGNEQFF | TGTGCCAGCAGTTGGACTAGCGGGAGGGTGGGCAATGAGCAGTTCTTC
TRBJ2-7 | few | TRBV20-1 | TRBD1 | CSVLGTGGEQYF | TGCAGTGTCCTAGGGACAGGCGGGGAGCAGTACTTC
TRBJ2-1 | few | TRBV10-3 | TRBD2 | CAIRLSGSDNEQFF | TGTGCCATCAGGCTTAGCGGGAGCGACAATGAGCAGTTCTTC
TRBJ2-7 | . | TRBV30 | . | CAWSGGNSYEQYF | TGTGCCTGGAGTGGGGGGAACTCCTACGAGCAGTACTTC
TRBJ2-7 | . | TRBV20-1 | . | CSAGGYTYEQYF | TGCAGTGCAGGGGGGTATACCTACGAGCAGTACTTC
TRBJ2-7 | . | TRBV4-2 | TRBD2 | CASSQDLAGVPYEQYF | TGTGCCAGCAGCCAAGATCTAGCGGGTGTCCCCTACGAGCAGTACTTC
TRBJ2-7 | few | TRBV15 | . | CATSTMCRGAVPETLNFSYEQYF | TGTGCCACCAGCACCATGTGCAGGGGTGCCGTGCCCGAAACTTTGAATTTTTCCTACGAGCAGTACTTC
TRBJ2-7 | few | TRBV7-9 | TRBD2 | CASASTGGRPRF | TGTGCCAGCGCGTCTACGGGGGGACGACCACGGTTC
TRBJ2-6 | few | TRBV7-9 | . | CASRQTVAGANVLTF | TGTGCCAGCAGACAAACAGTGGCTGGGGCCAACGTCCTGACTTTC
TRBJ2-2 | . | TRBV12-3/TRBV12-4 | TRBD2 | CASSLDTSGRGVSGELFF | TGTGCCAGCAGTTTAGATACTAGCGGGAGGGGGGTGTCCGGGGAGCTGTTTTTT
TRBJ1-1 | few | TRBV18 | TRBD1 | CASSPPSGTGKRDTEAFF | TGTGCCAGCTCACCACCTTCCGGGACAGGGAAAAGGGACACTGAAGCTTTCTTT